The rows below give T cell receptor beta chains drawn from one sample of a study of T cell repertoires in cytomegalovirus infection. MiXCR, applied by TCRdb to the reads, yields one record per CDR3 protein. The sample yields over 150,000 distinct CDR3 sequences, roughly an eighth seen once. Sample: PBMCs. All receptors come from a human donor in good health (CMV status not recorded). Some clones in this sample may be carry-over from other donors' samples. The CDR3 runs from the conserved cysteine through the conserved F or W. Each record gives: CDR3 protein, clone size, V gene, J gene, D gene. A D gene is named only where the DNA matches it firmly. Where a row states a size, it is once, few, many or the class of an expanded clone; other rows omit it.

CASSPLASQETQYF	many	TRBV18	TRBJ2-5	NA
CSARDRGSSGNTIYF	many	TRBV29-1	TRBJ1-3	TRBD1
CASTRDGGITEAFF	many	TRBV12-3/TRBV12-4	TRBJ1-1	NA
CASSTRVGGGTDTQYF	few	TRBV28	TRBJ2-3	TRBD2
CASRQGGLHEQYF	few	TRBV7-9	TRBJ2-7	NA
CASSRGAEGYGGDAIDTQYF	many	TRBV7-2	TRBJ2-3	NA
CSAGATVAKNIQYF	few	TRBV20-1	TRBJ2-4	NA
CASGAGGGQFF	NA	TRBV4-1	TRBJ2-1	TRBD2
CASSLTISYNEQFF	NA	TRBV28	TRBJ2-1	NA
CAIREDQNNEQFF	few	TRBV10-3	TRBJ2-1	NA
CASTDRAAKNIQYF	many	TRBV7-8	TRBJ2-4	TRBD1
CASSYRGTEAFF	many	TRBV7-2	TRBJ1-1	TRBD1
CASSPQMQRTNEKLFF	few	TRBV7-6	TRBJ1-4	NA
CSARVTPGHTGELFF	NA	TRBV20-1	TRBJ2-2	NA
CASGWDASQGKGTEAFF	few	TRBV6-2/TRBV6-3	TRBJ1-1	NA
CSARDRRVISYEQYF	NA	TRBV20-1	TRBJ2-7	NA
CSARDRGRGTDTQYF	NA	TRBV20-1	TRBJ2-3	TRBD2
CASSPVQMNTEAFF	few	TRBV28	TRBJ1-1	NA
CASSPSLAGGNEQFF	few	TRBV7-7	TRBJ2-1	TRBD2
CASSQVRGAANEKLFF	few	TRBV14	TRBJ1-4	NA
CASSLVATGTEAFF	NA	TRBV5-4	TRBJ1-1	NA
CASSPQGAANGYTF	many	TRBV2	TRBJ1-2	TRBD1
CASSVDTGGRGNNEQFF	NA	TRBV9	TRBJ2-1	TRBD2
CASSQATGVLTYEQYF	NA	TRBV14	TRBJ2-7	TRBD1
CASRNSGQSNEKLFF	many	TRBV6-2/TRBV6-3	TRBJ1-4	TRBD1
CASSYRSPGQPQHF	NA	TRBV6-5	TRBJ1-5	NA
CASSLEGPFENEQFF	many	TRBV7-2	TRBJ2-1	NA
CASTRGLGETQYF	once	TRBV7-9	TRBJ2-5	TRBD1
CASSPDSTNLPQHF	NA	TRBV18	TRBJ1-5	NA
CASSPLARERSYEQYF	many	TRBV28	TRBJ2-7	NA
CASSLGPGAGNEQFF	NA	TRBV7-8	TRBJ2-1	NA
CASSPQSGRVTEQYF	NA	TRBV5-1	TRBJ2-7	TRBD2
CASSVLIGGSSYEQYF	NA	TRBV28	TRBJ2-7	NA
CASSLSQTPGEQYF	many	TRBV7-2	TRBJ2-7	NA
CASSLEGSYNSPLHF	many	TRBV11-2	TRBJ1-6	NA
CASSSNRPMNTEAFF	many	TRBV12-3/TRBV12-4	TRBJ1-1	NA